The rows below give T cell receptor beta chains drawn from one sample of a study of beta chain features in type 1 diabetes. This table comes from immunoSEQ multiplex PCR, and its TCRdb copy is limited to in-frame clones, with some not included. The sample lists around 300,000 clones; 15% were seen once. Sequencing was done on a sample of naive CD4+ T cells from blood. Source of these receptors: a man aged 18-30 years with type 1 diabetes. Each CDR3 is given with its conserved first and last residue. A D gene is named only where the DNA matches it firmly. Clone size appears in some rows only: once, few, many, or a class for an expanded clone.

TRBV5-1	TRBJ2-3	few	-	TGCGCCAGCAGCTTGGTACTAGGCCGATACGGCACAGATACGCAGTATTTT	CASSLVLGRYGTDTQYF
TRBV28	TRBJ2-3	few	-	TGTGCCAGCAGCCCCCCTGGCGGCACCACAGATACGCAGTATTTT	CASSPPGGTTDTQYF
TRBV15	TRBJ1-2	few	-	TGTGCCACCAGCGGAGGCCAGTTGAACTATGGCTACACCTTC	CATSGGQLNYGYTF
TRBV7-2	TRBJ2-1	-	-	TGTGCCAGCAGCTATTTAGCGCGAAGCTCCTACAATGAGCAGTTCTTC	CASSYLARSSYNEQFF
TRBV10-3	TRBJ2-7	few	TRBD2	TGTGCCATCTTAGCGGGAGTGGGCTACGAGCAGTACTTC	CAILAGVGYEQYF
TRBV7-9	TRBJ1-4	few	TRBD1	TGTGCCAGCAGCATACAGGGGGCGGGTGAAAAACTGTTTTTT	CASSIQGAGEKLFF
TRBV7-2	TRBJ2-5	-	TRBD2	TGTGCCAGCAGCTTATGGGTTGGGGGGGGACCAAAAGAGACCCAGTACTTC	CASSLWVGGGPKETQYF
TRBV4-3	TRBJ1-4	few	-	TGCGCCAGCAGCCAAGATTGGCGGGACGGTAATGAAAAACTGTTTTTT	CASSQDWRDGNEKLFF
TRBV2	TRBJ2-5	-	-	TGTGCCAGCAGTGGGAGGACAGACCAAGAGACCCAGTACTTC	CASSGRTDQETQYF
TRBV29-1	TRBJ2-2	few	TRBD2	TGCAGCGTTGAGGTAGCGGGAGTGAACACCGGGGAGCTGTTTTTT	CSVEVAGVNTGELFF
TRBV18	TRBJ1-1	-	TRBD1	TGTGCCAGCTCTAGGGACAGAGGGGGGCCTGAAGCTTTCTTT	CASSRDRGGPEAFF
TRBV6-6	TRBJ2-1	-	TRBD2	TGTGCCAGCGGCGGGAGGGCGGGAGGTACGGTCAATGAGCAGTTCTTC	CASGGRAGGTVNEQFF
TRBV25-1	TRBJ2-7	few	-	TGTGCCAGCAGTGAATTCTGGGGCGGGCAGTACTTC	CASSEFWGGQYF
TRBV29-1	TRBJ2-1	-	-	TGCAGTCCCACCCTATATGGTGAGCAGTTCTTC	CSPTLYGEQFF
TRBV6-5	TRBJ1-1	-	-	TGTGCCAGCAGCCGTTCCGACAGGATCAACACTGAAGCTTTCTTT	CASSRSDRINTEAFF
TRBV14	TRBJ2-1	-	TRBD2	TGTGCCAGCAGCCACCGTAGCGGGTTCTACAATGAGCAGTTCTTC	CASSHRSGFYNEQFF
TRBV13	TRBJ2-1	-	TRBD1	TGTGCCAGCAGCTTACCCAACCTCGGGACAGGGTCCGTTAATGAGCAGTTCTTC	CASSLPNLGTGSVNEQFF
TRBV7-2	TRBJ2-3	few	TRBD2	TGTGCCAGCAGTCCTACTAGCGGGGGTCCAATGTATTTT	CASSPTSGGPMYF
TRBV19	TRBJ2-3	-	-	TGTGCCAGTAGTCCAGGGGACACAGATACGCAGTATTTT	CASSPGDTDTQYF
TRBV7-2	TRBJ2-5	few	-	TGTGCCAGCAGCCCTCACGTTGGGAGAGGAGAGACCCAGTACTTC	CASSPHVGRGETQYF
TRBV6-5	TRBJ2-3	-	-	TGTGCCAGCAGTTACTCGAGGGGGACCGTCACAGATACGCAGTATTTT	CASSYSRGTVTDTQYF
TRBV4-2	TRBJ1-1	-	-	TGTGCCAGCAGCCATCTCTACCCCCCGGGGACAATAAGCACTGAAGCTTTCTTT	CASSHLYPPGTISTEAFF
TRBV11-2	TRBJ2-1	few	-	TGTGCCAGCAGCCTTCGGGAGTTTCCCTACAATGAGCAGTTCTTC	CASSLREFPYNEQFF
TRBV11-2	TRBJ2-1	-	TRBD1	TGTGCCAGCAGCGAGGGGACAGGGAGATCCTACAATGAGCAGTTCTTC	CASSEGTGRSYNEQFF